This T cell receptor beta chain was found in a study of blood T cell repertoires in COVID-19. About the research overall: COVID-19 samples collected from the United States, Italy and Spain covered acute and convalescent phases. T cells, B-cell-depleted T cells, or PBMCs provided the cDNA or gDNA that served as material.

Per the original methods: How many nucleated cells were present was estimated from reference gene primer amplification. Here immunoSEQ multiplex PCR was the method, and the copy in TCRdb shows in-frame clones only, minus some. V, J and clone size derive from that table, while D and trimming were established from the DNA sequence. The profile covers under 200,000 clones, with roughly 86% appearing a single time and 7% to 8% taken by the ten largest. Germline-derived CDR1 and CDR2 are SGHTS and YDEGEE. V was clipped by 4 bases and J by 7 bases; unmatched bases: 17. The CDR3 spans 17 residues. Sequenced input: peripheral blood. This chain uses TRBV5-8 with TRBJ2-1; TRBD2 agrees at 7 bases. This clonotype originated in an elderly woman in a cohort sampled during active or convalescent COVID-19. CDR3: CASSHIWRERSENEQFF. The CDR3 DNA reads TGTGCCAGCAGCCATATTTGGCGGGAGAGGTCCGAGAATGAGCAGTTCTTC.